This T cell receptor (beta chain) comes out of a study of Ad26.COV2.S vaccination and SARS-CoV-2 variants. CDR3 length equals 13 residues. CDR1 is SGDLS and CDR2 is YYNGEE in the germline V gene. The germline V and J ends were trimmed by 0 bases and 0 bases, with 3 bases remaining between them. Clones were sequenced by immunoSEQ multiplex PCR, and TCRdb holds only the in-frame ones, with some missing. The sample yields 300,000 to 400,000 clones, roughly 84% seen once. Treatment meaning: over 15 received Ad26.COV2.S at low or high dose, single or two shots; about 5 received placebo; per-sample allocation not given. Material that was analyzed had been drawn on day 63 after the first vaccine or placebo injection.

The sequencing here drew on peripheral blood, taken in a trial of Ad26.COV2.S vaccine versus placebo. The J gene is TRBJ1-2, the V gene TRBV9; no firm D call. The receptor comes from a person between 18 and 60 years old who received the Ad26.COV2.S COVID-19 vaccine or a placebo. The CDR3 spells CASSVVSNYGYTF. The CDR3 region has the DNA TGTGCCAGCAGCGTAGTATCTAACTATGGCTACACCTTC.